This TCR beta chain was found in a study of cytomegalovirus exposure and HLA in healthy donors. Points on this clone: Antigen unknown.

The PCR contained 60 Vbeta and 13 Jbeta primers. The data were produced by immunoSEQ multiplex PCR, yet TCRdb's version contains in-frame clones alone and is incomplete. The sample includes 100,000 to 150,000 clones, 10% to 13% of them seen just once. Study outcomes and limitations: Across donors, presence/absence analyses took sequencing depth to be roughly uniform.

Germline V gene sequence: CDR1 MNHEY, CDR2 SVGAGI. This CDR3 comprises 14 residues. The ends lost 6 bases at V and 6 bases at J; junction bases unmatched: 6. This sequence was found in a woman aged 18 to 35 in good health and CMV-seropositive. This rearrangement joins TRBV6-5 to TRBJ2-2; 8 nucleotides match TRBD1. Material: PBMCs. This chain's CDR3 is CASRLGQGPGELFF. CDR3 nucleotides: TGTGCCAGCAGGCTCGGACAGGGCCCCGGGGAGCTGTTTTTT.